These 21 T cell receptor beta chains share one sample of origin, sequenced in a study of control samples from healthy donors and cancer patients. Assay used: immunoSEQ multiplex PCR; TCRdb lists only in-frame clones, some missing. The profile shows fewer than 200,000 clones, over 85% of them singletons. Sequenced input: blood. The receptors were gathered from a woman aged 55-70 years in good health.

V is TRBV12-3 or TRBV12-4 and J is TRBJ2-5; 7 bases agree with TRBD2. V shed 6 bases and J 5 bases; nucleotides not matched to a gene: 6. CDR3 length: 13 residues. CDR3 in DNA: TGTGCCAGCAGGGACCTGGGAGGGGAGACCCAGTACTTC. This encodes CASRDLGGETQYF.

This chain uses TRBV2 with TRBJ1-1, with D maybe TRBD1 (5 bases). There are 14 residues in the CDR3. V gave up 8 bases and J gave up 6 bases, with 19 bases separating them. The germline CDR1 and CDR2 sequences are SNHLY and FYNNEI. The CDR3 spells CASQMGESSPEAFF. The CDR3 nucleotides read TGTGCCAGCCAAATGGGGGAAAGTAGTCCTGAAGCTTTCTTT.

The chain uses TRBV7-2 and TRBJ1-2; D unresolved. Germline lookup yields CDR1 SGHTA and CDR2 FQGNSA. Between the trimmed V and J ends, which lost 1 base and 3 bases, there was a span of 0 bases. The CDR3 loop spans 11 amino acids. DNA of the CDR3: TGTGCCAGCAGCTTAGACTATGGCTACACCTTC. Protein: CASSLDYGYTF.

The CDR3 DNA is TGTGCCAGCAGCGCCCAACAGTGGTCTTGGAACTATGGCTACACCTTC. This codes for CASSAQQWSWNYGYTF. The chain is built from TRBV7-2 and TRBJ1-2; D remains unclear. This CDR3 comprises 16 residues. CDR1 is SGHTA and CDR2 is FQGNSA in the germline V gene. Trimming cost V 5 bases and J 2 bases, with 18 bases left between them. The full variable domain, rest sourced from reference TRBV7-2 and TRBJ1-2, is GAGVSQSPSNKVTEKGKDVELRCDPISGHTALYWYRQSLGQGLEFLIYFQGNSAPDKSGLPSDRFSAERTGGSVSTLTIQRTQQEDSAVYLCASSAQQWSWNYGYTFGSGTRLTVV.

The chain joins TRBV29-1 to TRBJ1-1; no reliable D call. The CDR3 sequence is 12 residues long. CDR1 SQVTM and CDR2 ANQGSEA come from the germline V gene. V was cut by 7 bases and J by 2 bases, with 11 bases left in between. The CDR3 DNA follows: TGCAGCGCCATGTACGGAAACACTGAAGCTTTCTTT. This sequence encodes CSAMYGNTEAFF.

V gene TRBV7-9 combines with J gene TRBJ1-2, with D possibly being TRBD1 (5 bases). The germline gives CDR1 SEHNR, CDR2 FQNEAQ (reference sequence). Trimming stripped 4 bases from V and 4 bases from J, with 10 bases between. The CDR3 sequence is 13 residues long. The CDR3 loop reads CASSSGTSYGYTF. CDR3 sequence (DNA): TGTGCCAGCAGCTCAGGGACCTCCTATGGCTACACCTTC.

The rearrangement links TRBV6-1 to TRBJ2-7; D is uncertain. The CDR3 covers 15 residues. Trimming took 2 bases from V and 3 from J, leaving 14 bases between them. The germline V gene has CDR1 MNHNS and CDR2 SASEGT. CDR3 sequence: CASSESAWTLYEQYF. In DNA form, the CDR3 reads TGTGCCAGCAGTGAATCGGCTTGGACCCTCTACGAGCAGTACTTC.

V gene TRBV5-1 combines with J gene TRBJ1-1; D not resolved. V lost 0 bases to trimming and J lost 1 base, with 7 bases between them. The CDR3 is 14 amino acids. The germline gives CDR1 SGHRS, CDR2 YFSETQ. The CDR3 reads CASSLGGKNTEAFF. DNA of the CDR3: TGCGCCAGCAGCTTGGGGGGAAAGAACACTGAAGCTTTCTTT.

This chain links TRBV7-2 with TRBJ1-1; the D gene is possibly TRBD1 (5 bases). Trimming cost V 4 bases and J 0 bases, with 12 bases left between them. Germline lookup yields CDR1 SGHTA and CDR2 FQGNSA. This CDR3 comprises 15 residues. CDR3 sequence (DNA): TGTGCCAGCAGCTCCCAGGGAAACATGAACACTGAAGCTTTCTTT. Translated, it gives CASSSQGNMNTEAFF.

This sequence joins TRBV24-1 and TRBJ1-2, with 8 bases fitting TRBD1. The V gene's germline CDR1 is KGHDR and CDR2 SFDVKD. CDR3 length: 16 amino acids. Trimming removed 1 base from V and 8 bases from J; junction bases left unmatched: 11. The CDR3 region is CATSDFGQGAVRGYTF. CDR3 sequence (DNA): TGTGCCACCAGTGATTTCGGGCAGGGGGCGGTCCGGGGCTACACCTTC.

The rearrangement uses TRBV7-8 and TRBJ2-7; D is perhaps TRBD2 (6 bases). Germline CDR1 is SGHVS and CDR2 is FQNEAQ. Trimming removed 1 base at V and 5 bases at J, with 6 bases between. CDR3 length: 12 residues. CDR3 sequence: CASSLGGDEQYF. In DNA form, the CDR3 reads TGTGCCAGCAGCTTAGGGGGGGACGAGCAGTACTTC.

The chain recombines TRBV7-2 with TRBJ1-2, with 9 bases identical to TRBD1. J was trimmed by 8 bases and V by 5 bases; bases with no gene match: 3. This CDR3 has 12 residues. Germline-derived CDR1 and CDR2 are SGHTA and FQGNSA. The CDR3 nucleotides read TGTGCCAGCAGCGGGACAGGGCGCGGCTACACCTTC. Protein sequence: CASSGTGRGYTF.

The chain uses TRBV7-2 and TRBJ2-2; D tentatively fits TRBD1 or TRBD2 (5 bases each). Deletions cut 3 bases from V and 5 bases from J, with 13 bases between. The CDR3 spans 15 residues. The germline CDR1 and CDR2 sequences are SGHTA and FQGNSA. The DNA of the CDR3 is TGTGCCAGCAGCTTTAGTGGGGGATGGACCGGGGAGCTGTTTTTT. Translated, it gives CASSFSGGWTGELFF.

The chain recombines TRBV6-2 or TRBV6-3 with TRBJ1-5, with D unclear. Trimming took 2 bases from V and 5 from J, leaving 7 bases between them. The CDR3 extends over 13 amino acids. Germline V CDR1 and CDR2: MNHEY, SVGEGT. The CDR3 protein is CASSYPPDQPQHF. CDR3 nucleotides: TGTGCCAGCAGTTACCCCCCGGATCAGCCCCAGCATTTT.

V gene TRBV7-8 combines with J gene TRBJ2-3, with 12 nucleotides matching TRBD2. Per the germline V gene, CDR1 is SGHVS and CDR2 is FQNEAQ. The V and J ends lost 6 bases and 1 base, in that order; junction bases with no gene match: 5. The CDR3 runs 16 residues. The CDR3 loop is CASSSRLAGGTDTQYF. For the CDR3, the DNA is TGTGCCAGCAGTTCGAGACTAGCGGGGGGCACAGATACGCAGTATTTT.

In regard to this clone: The junction shows a germline mismatch at one end, possibly a read error. The chain uses TRBV6-1 and TRBJ1-3; D is unresolved. CDR3 length equals 16 residues. Germline CDR1 and CDR2: MNHNS and SASEGT. The CDR3 region has the DNA TGTGCCAGCACTGAAGCGCCAGGCGCCTCTGGAAACACCATATATTTT. Translated: CASTEAPGASGNTIYF.

The V and J genes are TRBV5-4 and TRBJ1-3, with D possibly matching TRBD1 (5 bases). The CDR3 runs to 15 residues. V was shortened by 4 bases and J by 3 bases, with 14 bases between the two germline ends. Germline CDR1 and CDR2: SGHNT and YYREEE (reference sequence). CDR3: CASSPGPSFGNTIYF. CDR3 in DNA: TGTGCCAGCAGCCCGGGACCTTCTTTTGGAAACACCATATATTTT.

The chain has TRBV6-5 and TRBJ1-1; 8 nucleotides line up with TRBD1. CDR1 and CDR2 from the germline V gene are MNHEY and SVGAGI. The CDR3 is made up of 13 amino acids. J was trimmed by 5 bases and V by 6 bases; bases with no gene match: 5. The CDR3 region is CASRFTGGTEAFF. As DNA, the CDR3 is TGTGCCAGCAGATTCACAGGGGGAACTGAAGCTTTCTTT.

The chain recombines TRBV10-1 with TRBJ1-6; 12 nucleotides agree with TRBD1. Germline CDR1 is WNHNN and CDR2 is SYGVQD (reference sequence). V gave up 4 bases and J gave up 9 bases; unmatched junction bases: 4. This CDR3 is built from 15 residues. This chain's CDR3 is CASSAGTGGTSPLHF. The CDR3 DNA sequence: TGCGCCAGCAGTGCTGGGACAGGGGGCACTTCACCCCTCCACTTT.

Comments on this clone: This sample also contains other DNA sequences that code for the same CDR3. V gene TRBV2 combines with J gene TRBJ1-5; 10 positions match TRBD1. CDR1 and CDR2 from the germline V gene are SNHLY and FYNNEI. There are 14 residues in the CDR3. The J segment lost 4 bases and the V segment lost 4 bases, leaving 1 base of the junction unmatched. CDR3: CASSGDRGNQPQHF. CDR3 in DNA: TGTGCCAGCAGTGGGGACAGGGGTAATCAGCCCCAGCATTTT.

The chain recombines TRBV7-2 with TRBJ1-2; possible D gene TRBD1, 6 bases. The CDR3 runs 15 residues. CDR1 and CDR2 (germline): SGHTA, FQGNSA. The V gene lost 2 bases and the J gene lost 1 base, with 11 bases spanning the gap. The CDR3 DNA reads TGTGCCAGCAGCTTACACAGGGACATTAACTATGGCTACACCTTC. The encoded protein is CASSLHRDINYGYTF.